This T cell receptor (beta chain) is drawn from a study of blood T cell repertoires in COVID-19. For the study at large: Donors in the United States, Italy and Spain gave samples during acute or convalescent COVID-19.

Only in-frame clones appear in the TCRdb table, and some are missing; sequencing was by immunoSEQ multiplex PCR. The sample has about 50,000 clones, more than 70% seen once. Trimming took 4 bases from V and 1 from J, leaving 17 bases between them. Germline V gives CDR1 LGHDT, CDR2 YNNKEL (reference sequence). The CDR3 loop spans 16 amino acids. The clonotype was recovered from a woman aged 60-75 years with acute or convalescent COVID-19. The chain has TRBV3-1 (or the pseudogene TRBV3-2) and TRBJ2-7, with D perhaps matching TRBD2 (7 bases). What was sequenced was peripheral blood. CDR3 sequence: CASSRAGGARSYEQYF. For the CDR3, the DNA is TGTGCCAGCAGCCGGGCTGGGGGGGCGCGTTCCTACGAGCAGTACTTC.